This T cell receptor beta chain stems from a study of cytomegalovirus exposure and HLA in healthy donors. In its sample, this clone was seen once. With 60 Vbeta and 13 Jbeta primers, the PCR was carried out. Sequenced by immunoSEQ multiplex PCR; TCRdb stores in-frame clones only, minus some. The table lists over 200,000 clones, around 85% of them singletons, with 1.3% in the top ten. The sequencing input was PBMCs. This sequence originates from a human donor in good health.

The CDR3: CASSLGTGETDTQYF. The CDR3 coding sequence is TGCGCCAGCAGCTTGGGTACAGGGGAAACAGATACGCAGTATTTT. The V call is TRBV5-1, the J call TRBJ2-3; 7 bases are shared with TRBD1. CDR3 length: 15 residues. Trimming took 0 bases from V and 3 from J; bases not matched to a gene: 4. CDR1 and CDR2 (germline): SGHRS, YFSETQ.